These T cell receptor beta chains were read from a single sample in a study of blood T cell repertoires in COVID-19. Sequencing used immunoSEQ multiplex PCR; TCRdb keeps in-frame clones, though not all of them. The sample holds some 120,000 clones, 70% to 90% seen once. The sequenced material came from peripheral blood. These receptors were taken from a woman at least 80 years old with acute or convalescent COVID-19. Both conserved end residues are part of each CDR3. The order of the fields is V gene, clone size, J gene, D gene, CDR3 protein, CDR3 DNA. D genes are given only for firm matches. Size is omitted from some rows. Given values are once, few, many or a class for expanded clones.

V: TRBV3-1/TRBV3-2; size: NA; J: TRBJ2-5; D: TRBD2; CDR3: CASSQVSGSRETQYF; DNA: TGTGCCAGCAGCCAAGTGAGCGGGAGTAGAGAGACCCAGTACTTC
V: TRBV11-3; size: NA; J: TRBJ2-1; D: NA; CDR3: CASSSDSTNEQFF; DNA: TGTGCCAGCAGCTCGGACAGTACGAATGAGCAGTTCTTC
V: TRBV13; size: NA; J: TRBJ2-5; D: NA; CDR3: CASSLGRTVVQETQYF; DNA: TGTGCCAGCAGCTTAGGCAGGACAGTAGTTCAAGAGACCCAGTACTTC
V: TRBV7-3; size: NA; J: TRBJ2-1; D: TRBD2; CDR3: CASSLNGGSRTNEQFF; DNA: TGTGCCAGCAGCTTAAATGGCGGGAGTAGGACTAATGAGCAGTTCTTC
V: TRBV12-3/TRBV12-4; size: NA; J: TRBJ2-7; D: NA; CDR3: CASSFCEQYF; DNA: TGTGCCAGCAGTTTCTGCGAGCAGTACTTC
V: TRBV5-8; size: NA; J: TRBJ2-7; D: NA; CDR3: CASSLADSSYEQYF; DNA: TGTGCCAGCAGCTTAGCCGATAGCTCCTACGAGCAGTACTTC
V: TRBV6-5; size: NA; J: TRBJ1-2; D: NA; CDR3: CASSYSNAGNKGYTF; DNA: TGTGCCAGCAGTTACTCGAATGCCGGGAACAAGGGCTACACCTTC
V: TRBV11-2; size: NA; J: TRBJ2-7; D: NA; CDR3: CASSSGTSYEQYF; DNA: TGTGCCAGCAGCTCCGGGACTTCCTACGAGCAGTACTTC
V: TRBV6-1; size: NA; J: TRBJ2-7; D: NA; CDR3: CASSEGGSSYEQYF; DNA: TGTGCCAGCAGTGAAGGCGGTAGCTCCTACGAGCAGTACTTC
V: TRBV27; size: NA; J: TRBJ1-5; D: TRBD1; CDR3: CASSPHGQGAWQPQHF; DNA: TGTGCCAGCAGTCCGCACGGACAGGGGGCTTGGCAGCCCCAGCATTTT
V: TRBV9; size: NA; J: TRBJ2-1; D: NA; CDR3: CASSVAGGFQGNEQFF; DNA: TGTGCCAGCAGCGTAGCTGGGGGGTTTCAGGGCAATGAGCAGTTCTTC
V: TRBV10-3; size: few; J: TRBJ2-3; D: TRBD1; CDR3: CAISRDRITDTQYF; DNA: TGTGCCATCAGTAGGGACAGGATAACAGATACGCAGTATTTT
V: TRBV2; size: NA; J: TRBJ2-5; D: NA; CDR3: CASTIGLGGPQYF; DNA: TGTGCCAGCACCATCGGACTTGGCGGCCCCCAGTACTTC
V: TRBV7-6; size: NA; J: TRBJ2-2; D: TRBD1; CDR3: CASSLAGQGLSGELFF; DNA: TGTGCCAGCAGCTTAGCCGGACAGGGTTTATCCGGGGAGCTGTTTTTT
V: TRBV23-1; size: NA; J: TRBJ1-6; D: TRBD1; CDR3: CASRQSGTGVSPLHF; DNA: TGCGCCAGCAGGCAGTCCGGGACAGGGGTGTCACCCCTCCACTTT
V: TRBV5-1; size: NA; J: TRBJ1-6; D: TRBD1; CDR3: CASSLTGDDSPLHF; DNA: TGCGCCAGCAGCTTGACAGGGGATGATTCACCCCTCCACTTT
V: TRBV3-1/TRBV3-2; size: NA; J: TRBJ2-4; D: TRBD1; CDR3: CASSQSGTVLAKNIQYF; DNA: TGTGCCAGCAGCCAATCCGGGACAGTCCTAGCCAAAAACATTCAGTACTTC
V: TRBV7-9; size: NA; J: TRBJ1-2; D: NA; CDR3: CASSLYPDAPGGRVGYTF; DNA: TGTGCCAGCAGCTTATACCCCGATGCCCCCGGTGGGAGGGTTGGCTACACCTTC
V: TRBV5-1; size: NA; J: TRBJ2-5; D: NA; CDR3: CASSPGAYGQETQYF; DNA: TGCGCCAGCAGTCCTGGTGCGTATGGCCAAGAGACCCAGTACTTC
V: TRBV3-1/TRBV3-2; size: NA; J: TRBJ2-2; D: TRBD1; CDR3: CASNYRGTGELFF; DNA: TGTGCCAGCAACTACAGGGGCACCGGGGAGCTGTTTTTT
V: TRBV4-2; size: NA; J: TRBJ1-5; D: NA; CDR3: CASSQDRFNGNQPQHF; DNA: TGTGCCAGCAGCCAAGATCGGTTTAACGGCAATCAGCCCCAGCATTTT
V: TRBV2; size: few; J: TRBJ2-7; D: TRBD2; CDR3: CASFVGGGYEQYF; DNA: TGTGCCAGCTTCGTCGGGGGGGGCTACGAGCAGTACTTC
V: TRBV7-9; size: NA; J: TRBJ1-6; D: NA; CDR3: CASSLESTIPLHF; DNA: TGTGCCAGCAGCTTGGAAAGTACTATACCCCTCCACTTT
V: TRBV13; size: NA; J: TRBJ2-5; D: NA; CDR3: CASSARSGFETQYF; DNA: TGTGCCAGCAGCGCGAGGTCGGGTTTTGAGACCCAGTACTTC
V: TRBV5-1; size: NA; J: TRBJ1-2; D: TRBD1; CDR3: CASRPGQGPYGYTF; DNA: TGCGCCAGTAGACCGGGACAGGGGCCCTATGGCTACACCTTC
V: TRBV29-1; size: NA; J: TRBJ1-4; D: NA; CDR3: CSAILGGRERFF; DNA: TGCAGCGCTATACTAGGGGGGCGGGAGAGATTTTTT
V: TRBV5-1; size: NA; J: TRBJ1-2; D: TRBD1; CDR3: CASSPGPGQNSYGYTF; DNA: TGCGCCAGCAGCCCAGGACCGGGACAGAACTCTTATGGCTACACCTTC
V: TRBV5-1; size: NA; J: TRBJ1-4; D: NA; CDR3: CASSLSRATNEKLFF; DNA: TGCGCCAGCAGCTTGAGCAGGGCGACTAATGAAAAACTGTTTTTT
V: TRBV19; size: few; J: TRBJ1-1; D: TRBD1; CDR3: CASTEGQNLLNTEAFF; DNA: TGTGCCAGCACGGAGGGACAGAATCTTTTGAACACTGAAGCTTTCTTT
V: TRBV3-1/TRBV3-2; size: NA; J: TRBJ2-1; D: TRBD1; CDR3: CASSQRTGVKITNEQFF; DNA: TGTGCCAGCAGCCAGAGAACAGGGGTAAAGATTACAAATGAGCAGTTCTTC
V: TRBV5-1; size: NA; J: TRBJ2-2; D: NA; CDR3: CASSLERRNTGELFF; DNA: TGCGCCAGCAGCTTGGAAAGGAGGAACACCGGGGAGCTGTTTTTT
V: TRBV2; size: NA; J: TRBJ2-5; D: TRBD2; CDR3: CASAREGPETQYF; DNA: TGTGCCAGCGCTAGGGAGGGCCCGGAGACCCAGTACTTC
V: TRBV18; size: NA; J: TRBJ1-2; D: NA; CDR3: CASSPQGRGYGYTF; DNA: TGTGCCAGCTCACCCCAGGGGAGAGGCTATGGCTACACCTTC
V: TRBV7-2; size: NA; J: TRBJ2-3; D: NA; CDR3: CASSQEGVSLNTQYF; DNA: TGTGCCAGCAGCCAAGAGGGGGTGTCCTTAAATACGCAGTATTTT
V: TRBV12-3/TRBV12-4; size: NA; J: TRBJ1-1; D: NA; CDR3: CASSLGTITFF; DNA: TGTGCCAGCAGTTTAGGGACAATTACTTTCTTT
V: TRBV5-6; size: NA; J: TRBJ2-5; D: NA; CDR3: CASNRGWGLETQYF; DNA: TGTGCCAGCAACCGCGGATGGGGCCTAGAGACCCAGTACTTC
V: TRBV5-1; size: NA; J: TRBJ1-2; D: TRBD1; CDR3: CASSPGTGVGYTF; DNA: TGCGCCAGCAGCCCCGGGACAGGGGTTGGCTACACCTTC
V: TRBV11-3; size: NA; J: TRBJ2-2; D: NA; CDR3: CASSLGGVNTGELFF; DNA: TGTGCCAGCAGCTTAGGCGGGGTGAACACCGGGGAGCTGTTTTTT
V: TRBV19; size: NA; J: TRBJ1-2; D: NA; CDR3: CASSIADTNYGYTF; DNA: TGTGCCAGTAGTATAGCGGACACCAACTATGGCTACACCTTC
V: TRBV14; size: NA; J: TRBJ2-7; D: TRBD2; CDR3: CASGLAGGYEQYF; DNA: TGTGCCAGCGGACTAGCGGGTGGTTACGAGCAGTACTTC
V: TRBV5-1; size: NA; J: TRBJ2-2; D: TRBD2; CDR3: CASGIAGGYTGELFF; DNA: TGCGCCAGCGGTATCGCGGGAGGGTACACCGGGGAGCTGTTTTTT
V: TRBV19; size: NA; J: TRBJ1-6; D: NA; CDR3: CASSISGSSYNSPLHF; DNA: TGTGCCAGTAGTATAAGCGGGAGCTCCTATAATTCACCCCTCCACTTT
V: TRBV11-1; size: NA; J: TRBJ2-5; D: TRBD2; CDR3: CASSLTLGGYGETQYF; DNA: TGTGCCAGCAGCTTAACCCTCGGGGGGTACGGAGAGACCCAGTACTTC
V: TRBV19; size: NA; J: TRBJ1-3; D: TRBD1; CDR3: CASRQGSGNTIYF; DNA: TGTGCCAGTAGACAGGGGAGTGGAAACACCATATATTTT
V: TRBV5-1; size: NA; J: TRBJ2-1; D: TRBD1; CDR3: CASSFSGQVSYNEQFF; DNA: TGCGCCAGCAGCTTTTCGGGACAGGTCTCCTACAATGAGCAGTTCTTC
V: TRBV5-6; size: NA; J: TRBJ2-1; D: TRBD2; CDR3: CASSSNGLADYYNEQFF; DNA: TGTGCCAGCAGTTCAAATGGACTAGCGGATTACTACAATGAGCAGTTCTTC
V: TRBV6-5; size: few; J: TRBJ1-2; D: TRBD1; CDR3: CASSTGARFGYTF; DNA: TGTGCCAGCAGTACAGGGGCGAGGTTTGGCTACACCTTC
V: TRBV28; size: NA; J: TRBJ1-4; D: TRBD1; CDR3: CASSLKGAEKLFF; DNA: TGTGCCAGCAGTTTGAAGGGGGCCGAAAAACTGTTTTTT
V: TRBV6-6; size: once; J: TRBJ1-6; D: NA; CDR3: CASGRHDNSPLHF; DNA: TGTGCCAGCGGGCGACATGATAATTCACCCCTCCACTTT
V: TRBV3-1/TRBV3-2; size: NA; J: TRBJ2-1; D: TRBD2; CDR3: CASSRGGGGAILSHEQFF; DNA: TGTGCCAGCAGCCGAGGGGGCGGGGGGGCAATTTTATCACATGAGCAGTTCTTC
V: TRBV24-1; size: NA; J: TRBJ2-7; D: TRBD2; CDR3: CATSDSSGSSYEQYF; DNA: TGTGCCACCAGTGATTCTAGCGGAAGCTCCTACGAGCAGTACTTC
V: TRBV19; size: NA; J: TRBJ2-2; D: TRBD1; CDR3: CASSKTGITGELFF; DNA: TGTGCCAGTAGTAAGACAGGGATTACCGGGGAGCTGTTTTTT
V: TRBV7-2; size: NA; J: TRBJ1-1; D: NA; CDR3: CASSLWAMNTEAFF; DNA: TGTGCCAGCAGCTTATGGGCGATGAACACTGAAGCTTTCTTT
V: TRBV4-1; size: NA; J: TRBJ2-1; D: TRBD2; CDR3: CASSQDPSSGGINNEQFF; DNA: TGCGCCAGCAGCCAAGATCCTAGTAGCGGGGGTATCAACAATGAGCAGTTCTTC
V: TRBV4-1; size: NA; J: TRBJ2-7; D: TRBD2; CDR3: CASSQGLAGGPFLKYF; DNA: TGCGCCAGCAGCCAGGGACTAGCGGGAGGACCTTTCCTAAAGTACTTC
V: TRBV3-1/TRBV3-2; size: once; J: TRBJ2-5; D: NA; CDR3: CASSQGTHETQYF; DNA: TGTGCCAGCAGCCAAGGGACTCACGAGACCCAGTACTTC
V: TRBV19; size: NA; J: TRBJ1-4; D: NA; CDR3: CASNLRGGLNEKLFF; DNA: TGTGCCAGTAACCTACGCGGGGGCCTTAATGAAAAACTGTTTTTT
V: TRBV6-2/TRBV6-3; size: NA; J: TRBJ1-3; D: TRBD1; CDR3: CASSYSTGTGNTIYF; DNA: TGTGCCAGCAGTTACTCGACAGGGACTGGAAACACCATATATTTT
V: TRBV6-1; size: few; J: TRBJ1-2; D: NA; CDR3: CASSEGPGGSYGYTF; DNA: TGTGCCAGCAGTGAAGGGCCGGGAGGATCCTATGGCTACACCTTC